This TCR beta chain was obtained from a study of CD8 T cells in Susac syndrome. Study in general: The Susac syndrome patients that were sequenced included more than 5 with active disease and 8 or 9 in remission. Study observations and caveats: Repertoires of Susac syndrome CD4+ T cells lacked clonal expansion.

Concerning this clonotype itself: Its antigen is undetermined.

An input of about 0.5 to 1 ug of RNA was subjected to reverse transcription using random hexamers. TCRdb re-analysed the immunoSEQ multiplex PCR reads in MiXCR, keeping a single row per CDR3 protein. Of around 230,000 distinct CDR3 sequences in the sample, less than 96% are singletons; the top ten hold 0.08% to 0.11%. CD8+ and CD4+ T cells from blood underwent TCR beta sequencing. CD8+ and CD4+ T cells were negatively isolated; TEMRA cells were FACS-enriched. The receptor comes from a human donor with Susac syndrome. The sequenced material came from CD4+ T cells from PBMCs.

CDR3 amino acids: CASSKAGKWSYGYTF. The DNA of the CDR3 is TGTGCCAGCAGCAAAGCGGGGAAGTGGAGCTATGGCTACACCTTC. The chain recombines TRBV11-3 with TRBJ1-2; no definite D call. The V gene lost 5 bases and the J gene lost 4 bases, with 17 bases spanning the gap. There are 15 residues in the CDR3. Germline CDR1 is SGHNT and CDR2 is YENEEA.